This entry features one TCR beta chain sequence. No antigen is known for it. 13 Jbeta primers and 60 Vbeta primers were used for the PCR. TCRdb's table, derived via immunoSEQ multiplex PCR, lists solely in-frame clones and lacks some. The sample has around 160,000 clones, around 79% seen once. This sample is drawn from a study of cytomegalovirus exposure and HLA in healthy donors. Overall study context: In terms of ancestry, the Caucasian-associated cluster contained 80% to 90% of the roughly 360 genotyped donors.

Study results and limitations: Associated with HLA alleles at 0.05 false discovery rate in a later analysis were over 15,000 TCR beta sequences.

Sequencing was carried out using PBMCs. The clonotype comes from a male donor in good health and CMV-seropositive.

The CDR3 DNA is TGTGCCAGCAGGGCCGGGGGGCAGGCCTTCTTC. This sequence encodes CASRAGGQAFF. The chain employs TRBV2 and TRBJ2-1; D may be TRBD2 (7 bases). This CDR3 is built from 11 residues. V was cut by 6 bases and J by 16 bases, with 16 bases left in between. Per germline, CDR1 SNHLY and CDR2 FYNNEI.